One and the same sample provided the 5 T cell receptor beta chains below, sequenced in a study of OX40 agonist ivuxolimab in advanced cancers. Clones were read by immunoSEQ multiplex PCR, and TCRdb kept only the in-frame ones, dropping some. The sample holds just over 70,000 clones, roughly 84% seen once. Sequencing was performed on CD4+ or CD8+ T cells sorted from blood, taken in a trial of the OX40 agonist ivuxolimab. These receptors came from an adult with an advanced solid tumor such as melanoma, head and neck, liver or kidney cancer.

The chain combines TRBV28 with TRBJ2-3; D is unclear. Trimming removed 5 bases from V and 2 bases from J, with 8 bases in between. Germline CDR1 and CDR2: MDHEN and SYDVKM. CDR3 size: 13 residues. Here the CDR3 reads CASSSPPTDTQYF. Here the CDR3 DNA reads TGTGCCAGCAGTAGCCCGCCCACAGATACGCAGTATTTT.

This clone was counted between two and nine times. This sequence joins TRBV5-1 and TRBJ2-6, with D unclear. CDR3 size: 15 residues. Germline assignment: CDR1 SGHRS and CDR2 YFSETQ. Deletions cut 1 base from V and 0 bases from J, with 5 bases between. The CDR3 bases are TGCGCCAGCAGCTTGTTCTTCTCTGGGGCCAACGTCCTGACTTTC. Protein: CASSLFFSGANVLTF.

This chain links TRBV5-6 with TRBJ2-5; 8 bases are a match to TRBD1. V trimming: 7 bases; J trimming: 2 bases; junction bases outside the gene matches: 7. The CDR3 totals 14 residues. Germline assignment: CDR1 SGHDT and CDR2 YYEEEE. The CDR3 spells CASFFRGLQETQYF. The CDR3 DNA sequence: TGTGCCAGCTTCTTCAGGGGGCTTCAAGAGACCCAGTACTTC.

This clone was detected only once. The CDR3 nucleotides read TGCGCCAGCAACCAAGACCCGGTTGGGGCGGGAGATACGCAGTATTTT. Protein sequence: CASNQDPVGAGDTQYF. The chain recombines TRBV5-1 with TRBJ2-3; D is possibly TRBD1 or TRBD2 (5 bases each). The germline CDR1 and CDR2 sequences are SGHRS and YFSETQ. V lost 6 bases to trimming and J lost 5 bases, with 22 bases between them. CDR3 length equals 16 residues.

The genes are TRBV5-5 and TRBJ1-3; TRBD1 agrees at 8 bases. V trimming: 3 bases; J trimming: 0 bases; junction bases outside the gene matches: 5. The CDR3 runs to 16 residues. Germline lookup yields CDR1 SGHKS and CDR2 YYEKEE (reference sequence). The CDR3 region is CASSWGDRPSGNTIYF. The CDR3 DNA sequence: TGTGCCAGCAGCTGGGGGGACAGGCCCTCTGGAAACACCATATATTTT. Combining the CDR3 with reference TRBV5-5 and TRBJ1-3 gives the whole variable domain DAGVTQSPTHLIKTRGQQVTLRCSPISGHKSVSWYQQVLGQGPQFIFQYYEKEERGRGNFPDRFSARQFPNYSSELNVNALLLGDSALYLCASSWGDRPSGNTIYFGEGSWLTVV.